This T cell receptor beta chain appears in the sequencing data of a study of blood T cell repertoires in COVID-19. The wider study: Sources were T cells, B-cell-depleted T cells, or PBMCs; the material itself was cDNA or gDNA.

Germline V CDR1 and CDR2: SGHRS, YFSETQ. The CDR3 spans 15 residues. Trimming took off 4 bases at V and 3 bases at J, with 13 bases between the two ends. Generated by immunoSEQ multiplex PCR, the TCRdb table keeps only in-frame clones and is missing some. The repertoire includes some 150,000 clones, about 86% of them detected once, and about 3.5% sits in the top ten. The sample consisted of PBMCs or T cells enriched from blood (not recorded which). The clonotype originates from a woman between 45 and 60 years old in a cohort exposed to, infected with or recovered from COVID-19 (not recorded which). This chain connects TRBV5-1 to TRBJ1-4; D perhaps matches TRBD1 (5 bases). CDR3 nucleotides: TGCGCCAGCAGCCGTAGGGGACTTCCTAATGAAAAACTGTTTTTT. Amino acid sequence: CASSRRGLPNEKLFF.